Detailed here is one T cell receptor (beta chain). The target antigen is unknown. These data belong to a study of T cells in Graves' hyperthyroidism and ophthalmopathy. Study-level results: In the blood, most expanded thyroid clonotypes above 0.001 appeared as well.

Thyroid ultrasound, orbital computed tomography, clinical symptoms, and serum thyroxine and TRAb underpinned diagnoses. RNA transcripts gave rise to amplified TCR beta CDR3 regions. An initial round of RT-PCR targeting the TCR CDR3 relied on the HTBI primer set. MiXCR, applied by TCRdb to the multiplex PCR reads, yields one record per CDR3 protein. Of over 650,000 distinct CDR3 sequences in the sample, nearly 45% were seen once. The sequenced sample was peripheral blood or thyroid tissue (not recorded which). This TCR was sampled from an adult man with Graves' disease, either hyperthyroidism or ophthalmopathy (not recorded which).

Written as DNA, the CDR3 is TGCAGCGTTGCGGGACAGTCATACACTGAAGCTTTCTTT. Its protein product is CSVAGQSYTEAFF. The chain carries TRBV29-1 and TRBJ1-1; 7 bases match TRBD1. CDR1 SQVTM and CDR2 ANQGSEA come from the germline V gene. V lost 4 bases, J lost 3 bases, and 5 bases stayed unmatched. This CDR3 comprises 13 residues. The full variable domain, rest sourced from reference TRBV29-1 and TRBJ1-1, is SAVISQKPSRDICQRGTSLTIQCQVDSQVTMMFWYRQQPGQSLTLIATANQGSEATYESGFVIDKFPISRPNLTFSTLTVSNMSPEDSSIYLCSVAGQSYTEAFFGQGTRLTVV.